This T cell receptor (beta chain) was profiled in a study of beta chain features in type 1 diabetes. Expressed TCRB transcripts were sequenced because the isolated RNA had all been reverse transcribed beforehand. The table came from immunoSEQ multiplex PCR; TCRdb's copy has only in-frame clones and leaves some out. This sample has some 150,000 clones, with about a tenth found just once. Germline CDR1 SGHNT, CDR2 YYREEE (reference sequence). The junction had 1 base not matched to a gene; V was cut back by 4 bases and J by 2 bases. This CDR3 contains 14 residues. The chain has TRBV5-4 and TRBJ2-3; 10 bases are a match to TRBD1. The sequenced sample was central memory CD4+ T cells from blood. This clonotype originated in a man aged 18 to 35 in good health. This CDR3 is CASSRQGATDTQYF. CDR3 DNA: TGTGCCAGCAGCAGACAGGGGGCCACAGATACGCAGTATTTT.